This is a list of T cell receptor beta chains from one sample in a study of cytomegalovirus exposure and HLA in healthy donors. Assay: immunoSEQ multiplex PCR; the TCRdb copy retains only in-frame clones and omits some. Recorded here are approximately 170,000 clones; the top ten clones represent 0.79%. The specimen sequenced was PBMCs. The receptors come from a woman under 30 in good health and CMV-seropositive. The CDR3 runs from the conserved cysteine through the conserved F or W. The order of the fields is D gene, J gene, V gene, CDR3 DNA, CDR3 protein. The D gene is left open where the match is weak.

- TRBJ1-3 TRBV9 TGTGCCAGCAGCCCCTGGACAGATCCTAATGGAAACACCATATATTTT CASSPWTDPNGNTIYF
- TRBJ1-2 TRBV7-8 TGTGCCAGCAGCTTGGCCGGGGGGGGCAGCTATGGCTACACCTTC CASSLAGGGSYGYTF
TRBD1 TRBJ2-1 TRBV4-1 TGCGCCAGCAGCCGGGGACAGGGGAGCTCCTACAATGAGCAGTTCTTC CASSRGQGSSYNEQFF
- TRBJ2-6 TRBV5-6 TGTGCCAGCAGCTTTCAGTTATCCTCTGGGGCCAACGTCCTGACTTTC CASSFQLSSGANVLTF
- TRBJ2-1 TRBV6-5 TGTGCCAGCAGTTATTCGCGGGCGTCCTACAATGAGCAGTTCTTC CASSYSRASYNEQFF
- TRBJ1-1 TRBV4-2 TGTGCCAGCAGCCAAGATCGGAACACTGAAGCTTTCTTT CASSQDRNTEAFF
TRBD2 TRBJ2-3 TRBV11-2 TGTGCCAGCAGCCTACTAGCGGGAGGGGGCACAGATACGCAGTATTTT CASSLLAGGGTDTQYF
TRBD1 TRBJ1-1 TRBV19 TGTGCCAGTAGTATCGCCCGGACAGGGCCGGGCACTGAAGCTTTCTTT CASSIARTGPGTEAFF
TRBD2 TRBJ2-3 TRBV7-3 TGTGCCAGCAGCCCGTACAAACCGGGACTAGCGGGCACAGATACGCAGTATTTT CASSPYKPGLAGTDTQYF
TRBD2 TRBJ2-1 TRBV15 TGTGCCACCAGCTCTCTCGGGGCGGGAGGGTCAATTGAGCAGTTCTTC CATSSLGAGGSIEQFF
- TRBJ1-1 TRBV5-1 TGCGCCAGCAGCTCAGCCCGGGACACCACTGAAGCTTTCTTT CASSSARDTTEAFF
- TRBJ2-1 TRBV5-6 TGTGCCAGCAGCTCATACAATGAGCAGTTCTTC CASSSYNEQFF
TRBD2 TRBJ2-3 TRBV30 TGTGCCTGGAGTGCGGGACTAGCGCCCGGAGGAGATACGCAGTATTTT CAWSAGLAPGGDTQYF